This T cell receptor beta chain was captured by sequencing in a study of shared T cell receptors in the human thymus. Generated by immunoSEQ multiplex PCR, the TCRdb table keeps only in-frame clones and is missing some. The table shows fewer than 700,000 clones, with roughly 88% occurring only once. Germline V gene lookup returns CDR1 LGHNA and CDR2 YSLEER. The CDR3 length is 18 residues. The V segment lost 0 bases and the J segment 2 bases; nucleotides outside the gene matches: 9. These data also featured in a second study, about human thymus T cells. From that report: Thymus specimens were resections from corrective heart surgery. Repertoires from thymus and blood appeared to show biased V and J gene usage. Unrelated people showed highly overlapping thymic repertoires, related research reported.

The origin of this receptor is a boy under two years old with a congenital heart defect. The chain links TRBV4-3 to TRBJ2-7; 11 bases align to TRBD2. The sample consisted of thymocytes. The CDR3 here is CASSQDVAGGPFPYEQYF. The CDR3 DNA is TGCGCCAGCAGCCAAGATGTAGCGGGAGGGCCCTTTCCCTACGAGCAGTACTTC.